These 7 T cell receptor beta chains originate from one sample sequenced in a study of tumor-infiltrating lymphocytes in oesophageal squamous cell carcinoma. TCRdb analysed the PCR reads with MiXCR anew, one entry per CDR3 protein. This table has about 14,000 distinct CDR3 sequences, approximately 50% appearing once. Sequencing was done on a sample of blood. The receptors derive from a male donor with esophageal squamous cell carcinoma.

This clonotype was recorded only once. The CDR3 bases are TGTGCCAGCAGCTTATGGCGGGAAAGTGGCTACACCTTC. This encodes CASSLWRESGYTF. This sequence joins TRBV7-2 and TRBJ2-5, with D hard to call. Judging by the DNA end, TRBJ1-2 fits better; the J call may be wrong. CDR1 and CDR2 (germline): SGHTA, FQGNSA. This CDR3 is built from 13 residues.

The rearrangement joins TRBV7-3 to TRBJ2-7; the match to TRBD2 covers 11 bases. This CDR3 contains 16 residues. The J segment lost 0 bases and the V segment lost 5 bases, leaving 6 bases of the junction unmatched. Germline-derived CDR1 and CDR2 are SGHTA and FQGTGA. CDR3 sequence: CASSTRLAGNSYEQYF. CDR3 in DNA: TGTGCCAGCAGCACACGACTAGCGGGGAACTCCTACGAGCAGTACTTC.

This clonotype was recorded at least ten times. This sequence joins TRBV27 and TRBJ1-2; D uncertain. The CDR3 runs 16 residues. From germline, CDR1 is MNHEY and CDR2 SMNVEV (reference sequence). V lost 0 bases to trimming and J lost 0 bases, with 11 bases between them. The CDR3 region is CASSLSGTATNYGYTF. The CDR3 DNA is TGTGCCAGCAGTTTATCGGGTACAGCCACTAACTATGGCTACACCTTC.

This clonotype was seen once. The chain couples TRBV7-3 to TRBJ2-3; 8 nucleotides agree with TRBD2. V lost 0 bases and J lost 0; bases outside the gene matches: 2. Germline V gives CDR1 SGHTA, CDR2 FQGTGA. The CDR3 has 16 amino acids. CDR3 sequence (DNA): TGTGCCAGCAGCTTAACCCGGGGGGGTAGCACAGATACGCAGTATTTT. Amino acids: CASSLTRGGSTDTQYF.

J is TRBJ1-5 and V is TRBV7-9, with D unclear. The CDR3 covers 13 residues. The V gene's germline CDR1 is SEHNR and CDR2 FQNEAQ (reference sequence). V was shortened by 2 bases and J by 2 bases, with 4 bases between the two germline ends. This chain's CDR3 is CASSLSGNQPQHF. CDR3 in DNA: TGTGCCAGCAGCTTATCAGGCAATCAGCCCCAGCATTTT.

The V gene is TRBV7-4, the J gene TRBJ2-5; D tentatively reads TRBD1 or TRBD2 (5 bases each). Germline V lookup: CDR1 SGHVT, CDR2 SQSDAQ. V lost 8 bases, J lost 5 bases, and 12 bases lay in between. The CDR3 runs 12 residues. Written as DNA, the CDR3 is TGTGCCAGCGTGACCGAGGGGGAGACCCAGTACTTC. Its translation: CASVTEGETQYF.

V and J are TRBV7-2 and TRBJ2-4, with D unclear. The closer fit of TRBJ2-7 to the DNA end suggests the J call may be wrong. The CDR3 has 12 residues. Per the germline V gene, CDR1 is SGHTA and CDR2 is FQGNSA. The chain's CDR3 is CASSLDPLEQYF. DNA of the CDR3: TGTGCCAGCAGCTTAGACCCCCTCGAGCAGTACTTC.